This T cell receptor (beta chain) was captured in a study of glioma-infiltrating T cells. The study's findings and limits: Non-neoplastic patients had below-expected tissue-blood divergence, while all gliomas exceeded expectation. Only very few CDR3 sequences appeared in both tissue and blood.

This clonotype has more than one count but fewer than ten. Antigen specificity is unknown. This CDR3 is 13 amino acids long. The V gene lost 4 bases and the J gene lost 5 bases, with 11 bases spanning the gap. Per the germline V gene, CDR1 is LNHDA and CDR2 is SQIVND (reference sequence). TCR alpha and beta CDR3 regions were amplified from RNA using iRepertoire nested multiplex PCR. One-step reverse transcription and amplification started from approximately 100-400 ng of tissue mRNA or PBMC total RNA. TCRdb independently ran MiXCR on the multiplex PCR reads; one entry per CDR3 protein. The profile shows about 130,000 distinct CDR3 sequences, roughly 24% of them singletons.

The rearrangement joins TRBV19 to TRBJ1-2; D not certain. This TCR came from a human donor with low-grade glioma or glioblastoma, undergoing nonglioma brain surgery, or in good health (not recorded which). Sequenced input: glioma tissue, nonneoplastic brain tissue, or PBMCs (not recorded which). CDR3 region: CASSNSMGYGYTF. The CDR3 nucleotides are TGTGCCAGTAGTAACTCGATGGGATATGGCTACACCTTC.